The text below deals with one T cell receptor beta chain. The method was immunoSEQ multiplex PCR; TCRdb's version includes in-frame clones alone and lacks a portion of them. The table lists hundreds of thousands of clones, around 88% of them singletons, with around 1.5% in the top ten. The sample originates from a study of blood T cell repertoires in COVID-19. About the research overall: Sites across the United States, Italy and Spain contributed samples from acute and convalescent COVID-19.

The source is a man older than 75 with acute or convalescent COVID-19. What was sequenced was peripheral blood.

As DNA, the CDR3 is TGTGCCAGCAGCCAGGGGTCTGGAAACACCATATATTTT. Translation: CASSQGSGNTIYF. The chain joins TRBV6-6 to TRBJ1-3; the D gene is possibly TRBD1 (6 bases). The ends were cut back, 6 bases at V and 1 base at J, with 7 bases in the middle. Germline V gives CDR1 MNHNY, CDR2 SVGAGI (reference sequence). The CDR3 runs to 13 residues.